This passage covers 29 T cell receptor beta chains from one sample sequenced in a study of PD-1 blockade in classical Hodgkin lymphoma. The repertoire was sequenced with immunoSEQ multiplex PCR; TCRdb's copy has only in-frame clones and lacks some. The sample carries around 11,000 clones, around four fifths recorded once. Time point noted: cycle 4 day 1 (C4D1), after six to seven weeks of nivolumab. Every patient experienced relapse after autologous stem cell transplantation, and brentuximab vedotin exposure varied. Researchers used magnetic negative selection to pull out pure CD4+ T cells from thawed PBMCs. Source: CD4+ T cells from blood, taken before the fourth cycle of nivolumab. These receptors came from a human donor with classical Hodgkin lymphoma.

The V and J genes are TRBV29-1 and TRBJ1-2, with D unclear. This CDR3 contains 15 residues. Trimming shortened V by 3 bases and J by 7 bases, and 21 bases separated the two germline ends. CDR1 is SQVTM, CDR2 ANQGSEA, per germline. CDR3 DNA sequence: TGCAGCGTTGATCGCCTGGGAGGGTACGATGGTGGCTACACCTTC. It yields the protein CSVDRLGGYDGGYTF.

This chain joins TRBV11-1 and TRBJ2-3, with TRBD2 identical over 8 bases. The CDR3 runs to 15 residues. Trimming took 3 bases from V and 0 from J; bases not matched to a gene: 2. Germline values: CDR1 SGHAT, CDR2 FQDESV (reference sequence). In DNA, the CDR3 is TGTGCCAGCAGCTTTAGCGGGGCCAGCACAGATACGCAGTATTTT. Translation: CASSFSGASTDTQYF.

CDR3 in DNA: TGTGCCGGTGGACTAGCGGGAGTTGAGCAGTTCTTC. Encoded protein: CAGGLAGVEQFF. This chain links TRBV30 with TRBJ2-1; 13 nucleotides align to TRBD2. The CDR3 extends over 12 amino acids. Trimming removed 8 bases from V and 9 bases from J; junction bases left unmatched: 4. Looked up from germline, CDR1 is GTSNPN and CDR2 is SVGIG (reference sequence).

The chain combines TRBV5-1 with TRBJ1-1; D might be TRBD1 (6 bases). The CDR3 has 14 amino acids. The germline V and J ends were trimmed by 4 bases and 3 bases, with 13 bases remaining between them. Per germline, CDR1 SGHRS and CDR2 YFSETQ. CDR3 DNA sequence: TGCGCCAGCAGCGTAGACAGGCAGTACACTGAAGCTTTCTTT. It yields the protein CASSVDRQYTEAFF.

The chain recombines TRBV11-3 with TRBJ1-1; 11 nucleotides align to TRBD1. Looked up from germline, CDR1 is SGHNT and CDR2 is YENEEA. Trimming took 3 bases from V and 7 from J; bases not matched to a gene: 4. The CDR3 contains 14 residues. CDR3 coding DNA: TGTGCCAGCAGCTTCGCCGGGACAGGGGGTGAAGCTTTCTTT. This gives the protein CASSFAGTGGEAFF.

V usage is TRBV28 and J usage is TRBJ1-4; D remains unclear. Germline CDR1 MDHEN, CDR2 SYDVKM. V lost 3 bases to trimming and J lost 4 bases, with 12 bases between them. There are 15 residues in the CDR3. The CDR3 nucleotides read TGTGCCAGCAGTTTCGTGGGCAGCTATAATGAAAAACTGTTTTTT. Translation gives CASSFVGSYNEKLFF.

This clone was seen just once. This chain links TRBV10-3 with TRBJ2-2; D call uncertain. Germline assignment: CDR1 ENHRY and CDR2 SYGVKD. Trimming stripped 3 bases from V and 1 base from J, with 18 bases between. This CDR3 spans 18 amino acids. The CDR3 nucleotides read TGTGCCATCAGTGAAATGCAAGTCTTGCGGATGAACACCGGGGAGCTGTTTTTT. This gives the protein CAISEMQVLRMNTGELFF.

J is TRBJ1-1 and V is TRBV18, with 7 bases matching TRBD1. CDR1 KGHSH and CDR2 LQKENI come from the germline V gene. V was pared by 4 bases and J by 6 bases, with 5 bases of the junction left unmatched. The CDR3 loop spans 13 amino acids. CDR3 in DNA: TGTGCCAGCTCACTTGGACAGGAGGCTGAAGCTTTCTTT. This codes for CASSLGQEAEAFF.

The chain joins TRBV9 to TRBJ1-6; no firm D call. The germline CDR1 and CDR2 sequences are SGDLS and YYNGEE. The CDR3 totals 14 residues. The V end was cut by 4 bases, the J end by 3 bases, with 8 bases between. The CDR3 sequence is CASSPQDYNSPLHF. In nucleotides, the CDR3 is TGTGCCAGCAGCCCCCAAGACTATAATTCACCCCTCCACTTT.

The gene calls are TRBV27 and TRBJ2-1; 9 bases map to TRBD2. CDR3 size: 16 residues. CDR1 is MNHEY and CDR2 is SMNVEV in the germline V gene (reference sequence). V shed 6 bases and J 6 bases; nucleotides not matched to a gene: 12. The CDR3 reads CASRFAPGLAPNEQFF. CDR3 coding DNA: TGTGCCAGCAGATTCGCCCCGGGACTAGCCCCCAATGAGCAGTTCTTC.

The V and J genes are TRBV28 and TRBJ1-2; 8 bases fit TRBD1. Germline CDR1 and CDR2: MDHEN and SYDVKM. This CDR3 spans 16 amino acids. V lost 5 bases, J lost 0 bases, and 8 bases stayed unmatched. The CDR3 DNA sequence: TGTGCCAGCAGTAACCAGGGGGCGACAGCTAACTATGGCTACACCTTC. Amino acids: CASSNQGATANYGYTF.

The chain couples TRBV6-5 to TRBJ1-5, with D possibly matching TRBD1 (6 bases). The germline CDR1 and CDR2 sequences are MNHEY and SVGAGI. CDR3 length equals 15 residues. Trimming pared 0 bases from V and 0 bases from J, leaving 6 bases between. Written as DNA, the CDR3 is TGTGCCAGCAGTTACTCAGGGGGTAGCAATCAGCCCCAGCATTTT. It translates to CASSYSGGSNQPQHF.

The rearrangement uses TRBV18 and TRBJ2-7, with a tentative D call TRBD1 (5 bases). V was clipped by 4 bases and J by 3 bases, with 10 bases between them. Germline V lookup: CDR1 KGHSH, CDR2 LQKENI. CDR3 length: 13 amino acids. In DNA form, the CDR3 reads TGTGCCAGCTCACAACTCGACAGCTACGAGCAGTACTTC. Its protein is CASSQLDSYEQYF.

A few counts support this clone. The gene calls are TRBV7-8 and TRBJ2-7; D remains ambiguous. Germline CDR1 reads SGHVS; CDR2 reads FQNEAQ. The CDR3 runs to 14 residues. V shed 5 bases and J shed 4 bases, with 15 bases lying between them. CDR3 coding DNA: TGTGCCAGCAGCCTAAGCAACCCGGCATACGAGCAGTACTTC. This codes for CASSLSNPAYEQYF.

The V and J genes are TRBV10-3 and TRBJ1-5; D perhaps matches TRBD1 (6 bases). V was trimmed by 4 bases and J by 4 bases, leaving 14 bases between them. The CDR3 is 15 residues long. The germline CDR1 and CDR2 sequences are ENHRY and SYGVKD. CDR3 nucleotide sequence: TGTGCCATCAGTGGCGGCAGGGGCGGTAATCAGCCCCAGCATTTT. This codes for CAISGGRGGNQPQHF.

The chain has TRBV10-2 and TRBJ2-7; D remains ambiguous. This CDR3 is 12 amino acids long. The V end was cut by 3 bases, the J end by 5 bases, with 8 bases between. Germline V gene lookup returns CDR1 WSHSY and CDR2 SAAADI. The DNA of the CDR3 is TGCGCCAGCAGTGAAGGTCCCCACGAGCAGTACTTC. This encodes CASSEGPHEQYF.

The genes are TRBV11-2 and TRBJ2-3; D is undetermined. This CDR3 comprises 15 residues. The germline CDR1 and CDR2 sequences are SGHAT and FQNNGV. Deletions cut 1 base from V and 2 bases from J, with 10 bases between. The CDR3, as DNA: TGTGCCAGCAGCTTAGCATCAGCCCACACAGATACGCAGTATTTT. Its translation is CASSLASAHTDTQYF.

The chain carries TRBV28 and TRBJ2-5; possible D gene TRBD1, 6 bases. The germline gives CDR1 MDHEN, CDR2 SYDVKM. The V and J ends lost 3 bases and 2 bases respectively, with 16 bases between them. The CDR3 runs 16 residues. The CDR3 coding sequence is TGTGCCAGCAGTTTGAGCCCTGGTGGGACACAAGAGACCCAGTACTTC. Protein sequence: CASSLSPGGTQETQYF.

The gene calls are TRBV5-1 and TRBJ2-1; TRBD2 might be the D (6 bases). The CDR3 totals 16 residues. The germline V and J ends were trimmed by 0 bases and 6 bases, with 16 bases remaining between them. From germline, CDR1 is SGHRS and CDR2 YFSETQ. The CDR3 is CASSLEGVGGANEQFF. CDR3 coding DNA: TGCGCCAGCAGCTTGGAGGGAGTAGGAGGGGCCAATGAGCAGTTCTTC.

The V and J genes are TRBV5-4 and TRBJ1-2; 9 bases line up with TRBD1. After removal of 4 bases from V and 2 bases from J, the junction contained 6 bases not matched to a gene. Per germline, CDR1 SGHNT and CDR2 YYREEE (reference sequence). The CDR3 is made up of 15 amino acids. The CDR3 sequence: CASSVQGAGNYGYTF. CDR3 coding DNA: TGTGCCAGCAGCGTACAGGGGGCCGGAAACTATGGCTACACCTTC.

In its sample, this clone was seen once. V and J are TRBV30 and TRBJ1-5, with D possibly matching TRBD1 (5 bases). V was cut by 3 bases and J by 6 bases, with 12 bases left in between. The germline V gene has CDR1 GTSNPN and CDR2 SVGIG (reference sequence). The CDR3 is made up of 13 amino acids. The CDR3 coding sequence is TGTGCCTGGAGCCCGGGACTAAGTCAGCCCCAGCATTTT. Protein sequence: CAWSPGLSQPQHF.

J is TRBJ2-1 and V is TRBV12-5, with unresolved D. Trimming cost V 2 bases and J 6 bases, with 14 bases left between them. The CDR3 loop spans 15 amino acids. In germline, CDR1 is LGHNT, CDR2 FRNRAP. The CDR3 region has the DNA TGTGCTAGTGGTTTGCCCCTTAGAGCTACCAATGAGCAGTTCTTC. Amino acid sequence: CASGLPLRATNEQFF.

The chain has TRBV11-2 and TRBJ2-1, with 8 nucleotides matching TRBD2. Looked up from germline, CDR1 is SGHAT and CDR2 is FQNNGV. There are 16 residues in the CDR3. V was pared by 5 bases and J by 3 bases, with 9 bases of the junction left unmatched. The CDR3 nucleotides read TGTGCCAGCAGCCCTCGGGCGGGAGGAAGCTACAATGAGCAGTTCTTC. This sequence encodes CASSPRAGGSYNEQFF.

The rearrangement uses TRBV5-6 and TRBJ1-2, with no clear D. The V gene lost 1 base and the J gene lost 4 bases, with 8 bases spanning the gap. Germline V lookup: CDR1 SGHDT, CDR2 YYEEEE. This CDR3 is 13 amino acids long. CDR3 sequence (DNA): TGTGCCAGCAGCTTGACCGGGCTCTATGGCTACACCTTC. It translates to CASSLTGLYGYTF.

The rearrangement joins TRBV4-1 to TRBJ1-1; perhaps TRBD1 as D (6 bases). Germline assignment: CDR1 MGHRA and CDR2 YSYEKL. The CDR3 totals 16 residues. Trimming stripped 0 bases from V and 0 bases from J, with 11 bases between. CDR3 coding DNA: TGCGCCAGCAGCCAAGACGGACAGCCGATGAACACTGAAGCTTTCTTT. Its translation: CASSQDGQPMNTEAFF.

V is TRBV4-1 and J is TRBJ2-3, with D maybe TRBD2 (5 bases). This CDR3 is built from 18 residues. The V end lost 0 bases, the J end lost 1 base, and 17 bases lay between the germline ends. Germline lookup yields CDR1 MGHRA and CDR2 YSYEKL. The CDR3 coding sequence is TGCGCCAGCAGCCAAGATAGCAGAAGCGGAGCGGGCACAGATACGCAGTATTTT. This gives the protein CASSQDSRSGAGTDTQYF.

The CDR3 spells CASSHAPGTRGGETQYF. The CDR3 DNA reads TGCGCCAGCAGCCACGCTCCCGGGACCAGAGGCGGAGAGACCCAGTACTTC. The J gene is TRBJ2-5, the V gene TRBV4-1; either TRBD1 or TRBD2 may supply D (5 bases each). The CDR3 has 17 residues. The germline V gene has CDR1 MGHRA and CDR2 YSYEKL. V was trimmed by 3 bases and J by 4 bases, leaving 21 bases between them.

The chain is built from TRBV11-2 and TRBJ2-7, with 9 bases identical to TRBD1. Losses at the gene ends were 6 bases for V and 6 bases for J; bases not matched to a gene: 15. The CDR3 has 16 amino acids. CDR1 and CDR2 (germline): SGHAT, FQNNGV. CDR3 in amino acids: CASRSSWGGQGGEQYF. The CDR3 DNA is TGTGCCAGCAGATCCTCGTGGGGGGGACAGGGCGGCGAGCAGTACTTC.

This clone appeared a few times. The chain links TRBV5-1 to TRBJ1-3, with 7 nucleotides matching TRBD1. Unmatched junction bases numbered 3, after V lost 0 bases and J lost 0 bases. CDR3 size: 16 residues. Germline lookup yields CDR1 SGHRS and CDR2 YFSETQ. The CDR3 here is CASSLVQGSSGNTIYF. The CDR3 DNA reads TGCGCCAGCAGCTTGGTACAGGGGAGCTCTGGAAACACCATATATTTT.